This is a list of T cell receptor beta chains from one sample in a study of blood T cell repertoires in COVID-19. Using immunoSEQ multiplex PCR, the repertoire was profiled, and TCRdb retains in-frame clones only, with some absent. The sample lists fewer than 70,000 clones; roughly 90% were seen once. Source material: peripheral blood. These receptors came from a woman of 80 years or more with active COVID-19. CDR3s include the opening cysteine and the closing phenylalanine or tryptophan. The order of the fields is clone size, V gene, J gene, D gene, CDR3 DNA, CDR3 protein. The D gene is left open where the match is weak. Only some rows state a clone size, as once, few, many or a class for expanded clones.

>NA|TRBV28|TRBJ2-7|TRBD2
TGTGCCAGCAGAGTCCCGGGACTAGCGGGAGTTGAGCAGTACTTC
CASRVPGLAGVEQYF
>NA|TRBV27|TRBJ2-1|NA
TGTGCCAGCAGCCTGGTGCGGGGGCACCTCAATGAGCAGTTCTTC
CASSLVRGHLNEQFF
>NA|TRBV29-1|TRBJ2-2|NA
TGCAGCGTTGGAAGCAATGGTGGGGAGCTGTTTTTT
CSVGSNGGELFF
>NA|TRBV30|TRBJ1-2|NA
TGTGCCTGGAGTTTCGCAGGCCCCCGGGGCTATGGCTACACCTTC
CAWSFAGPRGYGYTF
>NA|TRBV3-1/TRBV3-2|TRBJ1-4|NA
TGTGCCAGCAGCCCCCAAGGGGGTGAAAAACTGTTTTTT
CASSPQGGEKLFF
>NA|TRBV28|TRBJ2-2|TRBD2
TGTGCCAGCAGTCAACCCTCAGAACAGCGGGGGTCCTTTAGGGCCGGGGAGCTGTTTTTT
CASSQPSEQRGSFRAGELFF
>once|TRBV5-1|TRBJ2-7|NA
TGCGCCAGCTCCCCCGGGAGCGACGAGCAGTACTTC
CASSPGSDEQYF
>NA|TRBV28|TRBJ2-2|TRBD2
TGTGCCAGCAGTTTTGCCGGGACTAAGAACACCGGGGAGCTGTTTTTT
CASSFAGTKNTGELFF
>NA|TRBV28|TRBJ1-2|TRBD1
TGTGCCAGCCGGACAGGTGGAAACTATGGCTACACCTTC
CASRTGGNYGYTF
>few|TRBV10-1|TRBJ2-1|TRBD1
TGCGCCAGCAGCCGGGACAGGGGGCCCAATGAGCAGTTCTTC
CASSRDRGPNEQFF
>NA|TRBV28|TRBJ2-1|TRBD1
TGTGCCAGCAGTCACCAGGGGGTGCACTACTTCTTC
CASSHQGVHYFF
>NA|TRBV6-6|TRBJ2-7|NA
TGTGCCACCTCCCCAGGCTCCTACGAGCAGTACTTC
CATSPGSYEQYF
>NA|TRBV2|TRBJ1-4|NA
TGTGCCAGCAGTGACCGGGGGGATGAAAAACTGTTTTTT
CASSDRGDEKLFF
>NA|TRBV11-2|TRBJ1-3|TRBD1
TGTGCCAGCTCTGTGGGACAGGGATATGGAAACACCATATATTTT
CASSVGQGYGNTIYF
>NA|TRBV29-1|TRBJ1-4|NA
TGCAGCGCACTAACTAATTACGAGGAAAAACTGTTTTTT
CSALTNYEEKLFF
>NA|TRBV7-9|TRBJ1-5|NA
TGTGCCAGCAGCTTAGGTCCTAATCAGCCCCAGCATTTT
CASSLGPNQPQHF
>NA|TRBV28|TRBJ1-1|NA
TGTGCCAGCAGCCTGGGCGGCTCCGGGGACACTGAAGCTTTCTTT
CASSLGGSGDTEAFF
>NA|TRBV3-1/TRBV3-2|TRBJ2-7|TRBD1
TGTGCCAGCAGCAGACAGGGCCCTCGGTACGAGCAGTACTTC
CASSRQGPRYEQYF
>NA|TRBV27|TRBJ2-1|TRBD1
TGTGCCAGCAGCTCAGGGGGCTCCTACAATGAGCAGTTCTTC
CASSSGGSYNEQFF
>NA|TRBV14|TRBJ2-5|NA
NA
CASGDFCASSLPGGPGETQYF
>once|TRBV6-5|TRBJ2-2|NA
TGTGCCAGCCTAAGGAGTCCCGGGGAGCTGTTTTTT
CASLRSPGELFF
>NA|TRBV6-1|TRBJ1-4|NA
TGTGCCAGCAGTGAAGGTTGGGGGGGCGAAAAACTGTTTTTT
CASSEGWGGEKLFF
>NA|TRBV5-1|TRBJ2-7|NA
TGCGCCAGCAGCTTGGACTACTCCTACGAGCAGTACTTC
CASSLDYSYEQYF
>NA|TRBV18|TRBJ2-2|NA
TGTGCCAGCTCCCCATCCTCTGTTGGGAGCACCGGGGAGCTGTTTTTT
CASSPSSVGSTGELFF
>NA|TRBV9|TRBJ2-5|NA
TGTGCCAGCAGCGCAACAGGGTTGCAAGAGACCCAGTACTTC
CASSATGLQETQYF